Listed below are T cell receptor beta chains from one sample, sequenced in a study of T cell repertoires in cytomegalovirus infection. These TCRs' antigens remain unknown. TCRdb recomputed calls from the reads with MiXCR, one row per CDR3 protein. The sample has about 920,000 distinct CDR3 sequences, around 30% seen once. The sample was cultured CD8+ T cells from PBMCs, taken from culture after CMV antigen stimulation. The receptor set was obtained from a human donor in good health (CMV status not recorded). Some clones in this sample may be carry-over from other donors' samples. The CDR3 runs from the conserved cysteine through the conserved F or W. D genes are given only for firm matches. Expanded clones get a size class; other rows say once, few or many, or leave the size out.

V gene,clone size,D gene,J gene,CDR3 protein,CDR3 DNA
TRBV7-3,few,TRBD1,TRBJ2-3,CASSLLGQAYTDTQYF,TGTGCCAGCAGCTTATTGGGACAGGCATACACAGATACGCAGTATTTT
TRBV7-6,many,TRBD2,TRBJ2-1,CASSLGLAGGQSSSYNEQFF,TGTGCCAGCAGCTTAGGACTAGCGGGGGGGCAATCTAGCTCCTACAATGAGCAGTTCTTC
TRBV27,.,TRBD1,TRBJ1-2,CASRRGTGGTGYTF,TGTGCCAGCAGACGAGGGACAGGGGGAACCGGCTACACCTTC
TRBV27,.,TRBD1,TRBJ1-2,CASKSGGYHYGYTF,TGTGCCAGCAAGTCAGGGGGATATCACTATGGCTACACCTTC
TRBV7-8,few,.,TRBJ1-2,CASSLVEGDRGYTF,TGTGCCAGCAGCTTAGTTGAAGGGGATCGAGGCTACACCTTC
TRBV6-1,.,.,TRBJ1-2,CASSELGGYTF,TGTGCCAGCAGTGAACTGGGTGGCTACACCTTC
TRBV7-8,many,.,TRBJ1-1,CASSLAHLRGNTEAFF,TGTGCCAGCAGCTTAGCGCACTTGAGGGGGAACACTGAAGCTTTCTTT
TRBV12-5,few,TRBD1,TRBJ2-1,CASGWTGTGDIEQFF,TGTGCTAGTGGTTGGACCGGGACAGGGGATATTGAGCAGTTCTTC
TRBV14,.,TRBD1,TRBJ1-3,CASRGTGGRNTIYF,TGTGCCAGCCGAGGGACAGGGGGGCGAAACACCATATATTTT
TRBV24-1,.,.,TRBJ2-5,CATSVGLMETQYF,TGTGCCACCAGTGTGGGCTTAATGGAGACCCAGTACTTC
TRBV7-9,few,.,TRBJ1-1,CASSTEAFF,TGTGCCAGCAGCACTGAAGCTTTCTTT
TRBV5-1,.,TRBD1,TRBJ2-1,CASSTGTGGFNEQFF,TGCGCCAGCAGCACCGGGACAGGGGGCTTCAATGAGCAGTTCTTC
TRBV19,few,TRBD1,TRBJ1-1,CASSTQVGQARAFF,TGTGCCAGTAGTACCCAAGTCGGACAGGCCAGAGCTTTCTTT
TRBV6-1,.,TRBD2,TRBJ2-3,CASSQTSGGPDTQYF,TGTGCCAGCAGTCAGACTAGCGGGGGGCCCGATACGCAGTATTTT
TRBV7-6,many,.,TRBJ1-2,CASSLEDMGSAYGYTF,TGTGCCAGCAGCTTAGAGGATATGGGCTCGGCCTATGGCTACACCTTC
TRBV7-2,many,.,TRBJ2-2,CASSEGAGTGELFF,TGTGCCAGCAGCGAAGGGGCAGGGACCGGGGAGCTGTTTTTT
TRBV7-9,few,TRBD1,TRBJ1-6,CASRLGQGMRSPLHF,TGTGCCAGCAGATTGGGACAGGGGATGAGGTCACCCCTCCACTTT
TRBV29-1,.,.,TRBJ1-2,CSVDSGESPYGYTF,TGCAGCGTTGACAGTGGGGAAAGCCCCTATGGCTACACCTTC
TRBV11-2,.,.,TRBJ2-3,CASRKGGADTQYF,TGTGCCAGCAGGAAGGGGGGTGCAGATACGCAGTATTTT
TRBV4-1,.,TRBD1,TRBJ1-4,CASSPLDRGLVNEKLFF,TGCGCCAGCAGCCCCCTGGACAGGGGGCTGGTTAATGAAAAACTGTTTTTT
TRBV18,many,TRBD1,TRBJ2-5,CASSGGTGGWETQYF,TGTGCCAGCTCCGGCGGGACAGGGGGCTGGGAGACCCAGTACTTC
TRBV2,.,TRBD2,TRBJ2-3,CASSDPTSGDVDTQYF,TGTGCCAGCAGTGATCCGACTAGCGGGGATGTAGATACGCAGTATTTT
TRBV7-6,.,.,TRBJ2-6,CASRQGSGANVLTF,TGTGCCAGCAGACAGGGTTCAGGGGCCAACGTCCTGACTTTC
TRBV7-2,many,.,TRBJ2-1,CASSLADYRDGEQFF,TGTGCCAGCAGCTTAGCGGATTACAGGGATGGTGAGCAGTTCTTC
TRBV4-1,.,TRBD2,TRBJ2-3,CASGDGLADGDTQYF,TGCGCTAGCGGGGACGGACTAGCGGACGGGGATACGCAGTATTTT
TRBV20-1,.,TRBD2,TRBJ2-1,CSAQGLASYNEQFF,TGCAGTGCCCAGGGACTAGCCTCTTACAATGAGCAGTTCTTC
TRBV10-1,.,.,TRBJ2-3,CASSESRTTDTQYF,TGCGCCAGCAGTGAGTCCCGGACCACAGATACGCAGTATTTT
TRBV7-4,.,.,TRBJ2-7,CASSAWDLWAYEQYF,TGTGCCAGCAGCGCCTGGGATCTGTGGGCCTACGAGCAGTACTTC
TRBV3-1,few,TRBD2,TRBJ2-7,CASSPVPSGGLYEQYF,TGTGCCAGCAGCCCGGTACCGAGCGGGGGGCTCTACGAGCAGTACTTC
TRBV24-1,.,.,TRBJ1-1,CAASDRGAGTEAFF,TGTGCCGCCAGTGATCGTGGGGCGGGGACTGAAGCTTTCTTT
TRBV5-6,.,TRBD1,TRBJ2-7,CASRPGTGGRDEQYF,TGTGCCAGCAGGCCCGGGACAGGGGGTCGGGACGAGCAGTACTTC
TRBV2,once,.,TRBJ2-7,CASRGRPSYEQYF,TGTGCCAGCAGGGGCAGGCCGTCCTACGAGCAGTACTTC
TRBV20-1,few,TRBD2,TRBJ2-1,CSATGTSANEQFF,TGCAGTGCTACCGGGACTAGCGCCAATGAGCAGTTCTTC
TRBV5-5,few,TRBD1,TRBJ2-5,CASSTRTGSFETQYF,TGTGCCAGCAGCACCCGGACAGGGTCATTTGAGACCCAGTACTTC
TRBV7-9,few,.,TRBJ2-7,CASSPSVGGRKNEQYF,TGTGCCAGCAGCCCAAGTGTGGGGGGCAGAAAAAACGAGCAGTACTTC
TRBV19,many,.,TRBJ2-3,CASSKRTEADTQYF,TGTGCCAGTAGTAAGCGGACCGAGGCAGATACGCAGTATTTT